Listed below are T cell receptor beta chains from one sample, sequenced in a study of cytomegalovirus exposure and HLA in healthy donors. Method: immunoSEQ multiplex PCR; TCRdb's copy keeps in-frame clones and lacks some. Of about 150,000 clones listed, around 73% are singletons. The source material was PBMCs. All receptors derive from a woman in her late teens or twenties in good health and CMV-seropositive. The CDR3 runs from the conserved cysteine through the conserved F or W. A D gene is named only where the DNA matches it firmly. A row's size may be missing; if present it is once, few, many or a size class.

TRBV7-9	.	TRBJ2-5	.	TGTGCCAGCAGCTTACTGGGCCCTGGGGAGACCCAGTACTTC	CASSLLGPGETQYF
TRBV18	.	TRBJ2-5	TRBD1	TGTGCCAGCTCACTATCCGGACAGGGGACCAGGGAGACCCAGTACTTC	CASSLSGQGTRETQYF
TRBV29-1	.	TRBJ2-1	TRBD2	TGCAGCGTTGAGGGGAGACTAGCGGGGGCTAATGAGCAGTTCTTC	CSVEGRLAGANEQFF
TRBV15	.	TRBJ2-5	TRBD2	TGTGCCACCAGCAGAGATTCTGCGGCTAGCGGCCGCCAGTACTTC	CATSRDSAASGRQYF
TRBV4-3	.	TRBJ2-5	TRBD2	TGCGCCAGCAGCCAGGTAGCGGGGGGCCCACAAGAGACCCAGTACTTC	CASSQVAGGPQETQYF
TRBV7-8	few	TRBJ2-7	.	TGTGCCAGCAGCTCCCAGGACGGGACCTACGAGCAGTACTTC	CASSSQDGTYEQYF
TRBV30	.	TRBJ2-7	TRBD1	TGTGCCTGGAGGGCTGGGACAGGACTTTCCTACGAGCAGTACTTC	CAWRAGTGLSYEQYF
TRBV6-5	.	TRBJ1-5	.	TGCGCCAGCAGTCGCTGGGGGGAGCCCCAGCATTTT	CASSRWGEPQHF
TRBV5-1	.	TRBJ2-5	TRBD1	TGCGCCAGCAGCTTGGGGGGCGGGACAGGGCGAGGAGAGACCCAGTACTTC	CASSLGGGTGRGETQYF
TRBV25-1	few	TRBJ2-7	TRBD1	TGTGCCAGTACCGGGACAGGGGGGATTCGGCAGTACTTC	CASTGTGGIRQYF
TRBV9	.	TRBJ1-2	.	TGTGCCAGCAAAGGGGTCCAGGGGAACTATGGCTACACCTTC	CASKGVQGNYGYTF
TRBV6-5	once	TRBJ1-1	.	TGTGCCAGCAGTTACGGCGGGTCGAACACTGAAGCTTTCTTT	CASSYGGSNTEAFF
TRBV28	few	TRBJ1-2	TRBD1	TGTGCCAGCAGTCCATACCAGGGACAGGATTACTACTATGGCTACACCTTC	CASSPYQGQDYYYGYTF
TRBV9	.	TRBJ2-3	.	TGTGCCAGCAGCCCCCGGGGGAACACAGATACGCAGTATTTT	CASSPRGNTDTQYF
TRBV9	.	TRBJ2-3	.	TGTGCCAGCAGCGTAGGCGGAAACACAGATACGCAGTATTTT	CASSVGGNTDTQYF
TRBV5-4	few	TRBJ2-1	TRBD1	TGTGCCAGCAGCTTGGATGGACAGGGGTTGTCCTACAATGAGCAGTTCTTC	CASSLDGQGLSYNEQFF
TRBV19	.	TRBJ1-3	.	TGTGCCAGTAGTATGTCCGGCAGGGGAGTCGCTGGAAACACCATATATTTT	CASSMSGRGVAGNTIYF
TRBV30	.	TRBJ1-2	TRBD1	TGTGCCTGGGACAGGGGGTTTAACTATGGCTACACCTTC	CAWDRGFNYGYTF
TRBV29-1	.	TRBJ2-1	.	TGCAGCGTTGTCTTCGGCTACGGAGCCCATGAGCAGTTCTTC	CSVVFGYGAHEQFF
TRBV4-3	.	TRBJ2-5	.	TGCGCCAGCAGCCAAGGTGGCGGGTTGGGGACCCAGTACTTC	CASSQGGGLGTQYF
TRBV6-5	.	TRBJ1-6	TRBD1	TGTGCCAGCAGTTACGGTCTCGGGACAGGGGGCTCACCCCTCCACTTT	CASSYGLGTGGSPLHF
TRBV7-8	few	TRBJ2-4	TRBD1	TGTGCCAGCAGTCAGGGGGACATTCAGTACTTC	CASSQGDIQYF